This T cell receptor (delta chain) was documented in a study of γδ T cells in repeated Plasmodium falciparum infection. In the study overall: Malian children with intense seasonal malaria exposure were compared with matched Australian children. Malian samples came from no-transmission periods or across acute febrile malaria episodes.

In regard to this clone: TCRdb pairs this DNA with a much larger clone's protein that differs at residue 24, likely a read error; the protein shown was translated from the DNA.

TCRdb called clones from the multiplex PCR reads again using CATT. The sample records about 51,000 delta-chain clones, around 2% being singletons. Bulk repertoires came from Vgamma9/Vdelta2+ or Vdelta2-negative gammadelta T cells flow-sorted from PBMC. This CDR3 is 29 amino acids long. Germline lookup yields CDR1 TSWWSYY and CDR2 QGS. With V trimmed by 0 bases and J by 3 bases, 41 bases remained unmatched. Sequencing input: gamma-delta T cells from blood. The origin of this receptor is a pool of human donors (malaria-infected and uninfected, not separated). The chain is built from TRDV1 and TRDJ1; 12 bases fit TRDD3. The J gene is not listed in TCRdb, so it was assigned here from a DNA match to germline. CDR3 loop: CALGELRASPGLPLGDTRIPGAYADKLIF. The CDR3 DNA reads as TGTGCTCTTGGGGAACTAAGGGCTTCCCCCGGACTCCCCCTGGGGGATACGCGTATCCCGGGCGCGTACGCCGATAAACTCATCTTT.